This T cell receptor beta chain stems from a study of monozygotic twins with inflammatory bowel disease. CDR3 length: 13 residues. In germline, CDR1 is SGHTA, CDR2 FQGNSA. Using eight separate reactions per sample, the authors generated cDNA. TCRdb re-called the 5' RACE reads; every CDR3 protein appears as one record, without DNA. In all, the sample yields fewer than 200,000 distinct CDR3 sequences. The source material was blood. The TCR originated in a human donor with ulcerative colitis or Crohn's disease, or a healthy co-twin of an affected twin (not recorded which). The chain uses TRBV7-2 and TRBJ1-1. CDR3: CASSFTRWAEAFF.